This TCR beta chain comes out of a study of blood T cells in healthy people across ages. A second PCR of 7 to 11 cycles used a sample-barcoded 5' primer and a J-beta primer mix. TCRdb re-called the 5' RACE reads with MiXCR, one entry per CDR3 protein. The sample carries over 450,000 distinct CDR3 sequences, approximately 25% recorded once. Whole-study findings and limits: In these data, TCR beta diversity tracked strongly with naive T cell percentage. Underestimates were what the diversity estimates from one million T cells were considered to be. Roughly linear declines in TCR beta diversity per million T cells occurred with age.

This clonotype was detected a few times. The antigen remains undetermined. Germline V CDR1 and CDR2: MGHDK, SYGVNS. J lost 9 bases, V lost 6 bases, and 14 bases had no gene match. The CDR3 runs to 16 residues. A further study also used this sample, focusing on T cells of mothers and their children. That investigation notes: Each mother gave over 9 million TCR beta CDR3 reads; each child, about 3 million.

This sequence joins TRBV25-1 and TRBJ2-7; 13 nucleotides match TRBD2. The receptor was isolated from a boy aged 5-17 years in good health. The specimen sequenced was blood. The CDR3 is CASRGQVGTSGVVQYF. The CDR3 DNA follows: TGTGCCAGCAGGGGCCAGGTCGGGACTAGCGGGGTGGTGCAGTACTTC.